These T cell receptor beta chains were read from a single sample in a study of blood T cells in healthy people across ages. TCRdb passed the 5' RACE reads through MiXCR, listing each CDR3 protein once. The sample includes some 850,000 distinct CDR3 sequences, 20% to 30% of them seen just once. This same sample was also part of a study on T cells of mothers and their children.

The specimen sequenced was blood. The receptors come from a boy aged 5-17 years in good health. Both conserved end residues are part of each CDR3. D genes are given only for firm matches. Some rows have no size entry. The others give once, few or many, or a class for an expanded clone.

v_gene: TRBV12-3/TRBV12-4; abundance: .; j_gene: TRBJ2-1; d_gene: .; CDR3aa: CASSFTGAADEQFF; CDR3nt: TGTGCCAGCAGTTTTACCGGGGCCGCAGATGAGCAGTTCTTC
v_gene: TRBV6-5; abundance: .; j_gene: TRBJ2-2; d_gene: .; CDR3aa: CASSYRGRGTGELFF; CDR3nt: TGTGCCAGCAGTTACCGGGGCAGGGGTACCGGGGAGCTGTTTTTT
v_gene: TRBV7-9; abundance: .; j_gene: TRBJ2-3; d_gene: .; CDR3aa: CASSSIQNTQYF; CDR3nt: TGTGCCAGCAGCTCGATCCAGAATACGCAGTATTTT
v_gene: TRBV6-5; abundance: .; j_gene: TRBJ2-6; d_gene: .; CDR3aa: CASSYSSQAGANVLTF; CDR3nt: TGTGCCAGCAGTTACTCGTCCCAGGCTGGGGCCAACGTCCTGACTTTC
v_gene: TRBV7-9; abundance: .; j_gene: TRBJ2-1; d_gene: .; CDR3aa: CASSGPSRTEQFF; CDR3nt: TGTGCCAGCTCGGGTCCCTCGAGGACAGAGCAGTTCTTC
v_gene: TRBV3-1; abundance: few; j_gene: TRBJ1-2; d_gene: .; CDR3aa: CASSQVNERWGYGYTF; CDR3nt: TGTGCCAGCAGCCAAGTGAATGAGCGTTGGGGTTATGGCTACACCTTC
v_gene: TRBV4-2; abundance: .; j_gene: TRBJ2-5; d_gene: TRBD2; CDR3aa: CASSPTGTRETQYF; CDR3nt: TGTGCCAGCAGCCCAACCGGGACTAGGGAGACCCAGTACTTC
v_gene: TRBV11-2; abundance: few; j_gene: TRBJ2-7; d_gene: TRBD1; CDR3aa: CASSLALGTGITYEQYF; CDR3nt: TGTGCCAGCAGCTTAGCCCTCGGGACAGGGATAACCTACGAGCAGTACTTC
v_gene: TRBV5-1; abundance: .; j_gene: TRBJ2-2; d_gene: TRBD1; CDR3aa: CASRTGETGELFF; CDR3nt: TGCGCCAGCAGGACAGGGGAGACCGGGGAGCTGTTTTTT
v_gene: TRBV2; abundance: .; j_gene: TRBJ2-7; d_gene: .; CDR3aa: CASRRYEQYF; CDR3nt: TGTGCCAGCAGGCGATACGAGCAGTACTTC
v_gene: TRBV24-1; abundance: many; j_gene: TRBJ2-5; d_gene: .; CDR3aa: CATSDRSGRKQETQYF; CDR3nt: TGTGCCACCAGTGACAGATCGGGACGGAAACAAGAGACCCAGTACTTC
v_gene: TRBV27; abundance: .; j_gene: TRBJ2-3; d_gene: TRBD2; CDR3aa: CASRLAGGTGTQYF; CDR3nt: TGTGCCAGCAGGCTAGCGGGGGGCACAGGTACGCAGTATTTT
v_gene: TRBV5-1; abundance: .; j_gene: TRBJ2-5; d_gene: TRBD2; CDR3aa: CASRRSGEETQYF; CDR3nt: TGCGCCAGCAGGCGGAGCGGGGAAGAGACCCAGTACTTC
v_gene: TRBV12-3/TRBV12-4; abundance: .; j_gene: TRBJ1-6; d_gene: .; CDR3aa: CASSPRGRVGSPLHF; CDR3nt: TGTGCCAGCAGTCCAAGGGGGAGGGTAGGTTCACCCCTCCACTTT
v_gene: TRBV24-1; abundance: few; j_gene: TRBJ2-1; d_gene: .; CDR3aa: CATSDRYINEQFF; CDR3nt: TGTGCCACCAGTGATCGATACATCAATGAGCAGTTCTTC
v_gene: TRBV12-3/TRBV12-4; abundance: many; j_gene: TRBJ2-5; d_gene: TRBD2; CDR3aa: CASSPTPTSGGKETQYF; CDR3nt: TGTGCCAGCAGTCCAACCCCGACTAGCGGGGGAAAAGAGACCCAGTACTTC
v_gene: TRBV2; abundance: .; j_gene: TRBJ2-2; d_gene: TRBD1; CDR3aa: CASREQGTGELFF; CDR3nt: TGTGCCAGCAGGGAACAGGGGACCGGGGAGCTGTTTTTT
v_gene: TRBV20-1; abundance: .; j_gene: TRBJ2-7; d_gene: TRBD2; CDR3aa: CSASPSLGGTSYERYF; CDR3nt: TGCAGTGCTAGTCCCTCTTTGGGAGGGACCTCCTACGAGCGGTACTTC
v_gene: TRBV7-9; abundance: few; j_gene: TRBJ2-4; d_gene: TRBD1; CDR3aa: CASSSRQGAQYF; CDR3nt: TGTGCCAGCAGCTCTAGACAGGGAGCCCAGTACTTC
v_gene: TRBV20-1; abundance: .; j_gene: TRBJ1-4; d_gene: .; CDR3aa: CSAMTYGEKLFF; CDR3nt: TGCAGTGCTATGACGTATGGTGAAAAACTGTTTTTT
v_gene: TRBV12-3/TRBV12-4; abundance: .; j_gene: TRBJ1-4; d_gene: .; CDR3aa: CASTLAGFNEKLFF; CDR3nt: TGTGCCAGCACCCTGGCAGGGTTCAATGAAAAACTGTTTTTT
v_gene: TRBV12-3/TRBV12-4; abundance: .; j_gene: TRBJ2-2; d_gene: .; CDR3aa: CASSSQGRDTGELFF; CDR3nt: TGTGCCAGCAGTTCACAGGGTAGGGACACCGGGGAGCTGTTTTTT
v_gene: TRBV7-9; abundance: few; j_gene: TRBJ2-1; d_gene: TRBD1; CDR3aa: CASSLPTDRGNEQFF; CDR3nt: TGTGCCAGCAGCCTCCCCACGGACAGGGGCAATGAGCAGTTCTTC
v_gene: TRBV6-5; abundance: .; j_gene: TRBJ2-7; d_gene: .; CDR3aa: CASSPPGTLTYEQYF; CDR3nt: TGTGCCAGCAGTCCCCCGGGGACGCTGACCTACGAGCAGTACTTC
v_gene: TRBV4-1; abundance: .; j_gene: TRBJ1-1; d_gene: TRBD1; CDR3aa: CASSQDYGQGMNTEAFF; CDR3nt: TGCGCCAGCAGCCAAGATTATGGACAGGGGATGAACACTGAAGCTTTCTTT
v_gene: TRBV5-1; abundance: .; j_gene: TRBJ2-1; d_gene: TRBD2; CDR3aa: CASSQRGREAYNEQFF; CDR3nt: TGCGCCAGCAGCCAACGAGGGCGGGAGGCCTACAATGAGCAGTTCTTC
v_gene: TRBV12-3/TRBV12-4; abundance: .; j_gene: TRBJ1-2; d_gene: .; CDR3aa: CASSPGAYYGYTF; CDR3nt: TGTGCCAGCAGCCCCGGGGCCTACTATGGCTACACCTTC
v_gene: TRBV5-1; abundance: .; j_gene: TRBJ2-7; d_gene: .; CDR3aa: CASSLDLITYEQYF; CDR3nt: TGCGCCAGCAGCTTGGACCTGATTACCTACGAGCAGTACTTC
v_gene: TRBV9; abundance: few; j_gene: TRBJ2-5; d_gene: TRBD2; CDR3aa: CASSVAAGLQETQYF; CDR3nt: TGTGCCAGCAGCGTAGCAGCGGGGCTCCAAGAGACCCAGTACTTC
v_gene: TRBV18; abundance: few; j_gene: TRBJ2-6; d_gene: TRBD1; CDR3aa: CASSPILRDRGAGANVLTF; CDR3nt: TGTGCCAGCTCACCGATCCTCCGGGACAGGGGGGCCGGGGCCAACGTCCTGACTTTC
v_gene: TRBV30; abundance: few; j_gene: TRBJ1-1; d_gene: .; CDR3aa: CAWDGNTEAFF; CDR3nt: TGTGCCTGGGACGGGAACACTGAAGCTTTCTTT
v_gene: TRBV15; abundance: .; j_gene: TRBJ2-7; d_gene: .; CDR3aa: CATSSPWDEQYF; CDR3nt: TGTGCCACCAGCTCCCCATGGGACGAGCAGTACTTC
v_gene: TRBV7-3; abundance: once; j_gene: TRBJ2-5; d_gene: TRBD2; CDR3aa: CASSSKGLAGGSETQCF; CDR3nt: TGTGCCAGCAGCTCCAAGGGACTAGCGGGGGGTTCGGAGACCCAGTGCTTC
v_gene: TRBV5-4; abundance: few; j_gene: TRBJ2-1; d_gene: .; CDR3aa: CASSIPGASSYNEQFF; CDR3nt: TGTGCCAGCAGCATCCCGGGAGCGAGCTCCTACAATGAGCAGTTCTTC
v_gene: TRBV4-1; abundance: .; j_gene: TRBJ1-3; d_gene: .; CDR3aa: CASSHQGLGNTIYF; CDR3nt: TGCGCCAGCAGTCACCAGGGTTTGGGAAACACCATATATTTT
v_gene: TRBV20-1; abundance: few; j_gene: TRBJ2-3; d_gene: TRBD2; CDR3aa: CSASLFLAGSTDTQYF; CDR3nt: TGCAGTGCTAGCTTGTTCCTAGCGGGGAGCACAGATACGCAGTATTTT
v_gene: TRBV5-1; abundance: .; j_gene: TRBJ2-5; d_gene: .; CDR3aa: CASSLGIGPAQETQYF; CDR3nt: TGCGCCAGCAGCTTGGGGATTGGACCAGCTCAAGAGACCCAGTACTTC
v_gene: TRBV2; abundance: .; j_gene: TRBJ2-5; d_gene: .; CDR3aa: CASTSGYQETQYF; CDR3nt: TGCGCCAGCACCTCCGGATATCAAGAGACCCAGTACTTC
v_gene: TRBV4-1; abundance: few; j_gene: TRBJ2-7; d_gene: .; CDR3aa: CASSQEEEGAAVYEQYF; CDR3nt: TGCGCCAGCAGCCAAGAGGAGGAAGGGGCTGCTGTATACGAGCAGTACTTC
v_gene: TRBV2; abundance: .; j_gene: TRBJ2-1; d_gene: TRBD2; CDR3aa: CASKRDGGNEQFF; CDR3nt: TGTGCCAGCAAGCGGGACGGAGGCAATGAGCAGTTCTTC
v_gene: TRBV6-5; abundance: .; j_gene: TRBJ1-1; d_gene: .; CDR3aa: CASSSGALKPTEAFF; CDR3nt: TGTGCCAGCAGTTCTGGGGCATTGAAACCCACTGAAGCTTTCTTT
v_gene: TRBV7-9; abundance: few; j_gene: TRBJ2-5; d_gene: .; CDR3aa: CASSLIDGKETQYF; CDR3nt: TGTGCCAGCAGCTTAATCGACGGAAAAGAGACCCAGTACTTC
v_gene: TRBV29-1; abundance: once; j_gene: TRBJ2-7; d_gene: TRBD2; CDR3aa: CSVVTSGRAYEQYF; CDR3nt: TGCAGCGTTGTGACTAGCGGGAGAGCCTACGAGCAGTACTTC
v_gene: TRBV12-5; abundance: few; j_gene: TRBJ1-1; d_gene: .; CDR3aa: CASGWTTGGGAEAFF; CDR3nt: TGTGCTAGTGGTTGGACGACAGGTGGGGGTGCTGAAGCTTTCTTT
v_gene: TRBV27; abundance: .; j_gene: TRBJ1-2; d_gene: .; CDR3aa: CASSPNRGVYGYTF; CDR3nt: TGTGCCAGCAGCCCTAACAGAGGTGTCTATGGCTACACCTTC
v_gene: TRBV5-1; abundance: .; j_gene: TRBJ2-7; d_gene: TRBD1; CDR3aa: CASSRTGGSLDEQYF; CDR3nt: TGCGCCAGCAGCAGAACAGGGGGCTCTTTGGACGAGCAGTACTTC
v_gene: TRBV7-2; abundance: once; j_gene: TRBJ2-1; d_gene: TRBD1; CDR3aa: CASRPGQGAYEQFF; CDR3nt: TGCGCCAGCAGACCGGGACAGGGGGCCTATGAGCAGTTCTTC
v_gene: TRBV7-9; abundance: .; j_gene: TRBJ2-7; d_gene: TRBD2; CDR3aa: CASSEGLAHEQYF; CDR3nt: TGTGCCAGCAGTGAGGGACTAGCGCACGAGCAGTACTTC
v_gene: TRBV2; abundance: few; j_gene: TRBJ2-4; d_gene: .; CDR3aa: CASSLGVGGNVNIQYF; CDR3nt: TGTGCCAGCAGCCTAGGAGTAGGGGGAAATGTAAACATTCAGTACTTC
v_gene: TRBV6-5; abundance: few; j_gene: TRBJ1-5; d_gene: TRBD1; CDR3aa: CASSYTTGPPWYPQHF; CDR3nt: TGTGCCAGCAGTTACACGACAGGGCCCCCGTGGTACCCCCAGCATTTT
v_gene: TRBV13; abundance: .; j_gene: TRBJ1-2; d_gene: .; CDR3aa: CASSLGRRSYGYTF; CDR3nt: TGTGCCAGCAGCTTAGGGAGAAGGTCCTATGGCTACACCTTC
v_gene: TRBV18; abundance: .; j_gene: TRBJ2-4; d_gene: TRBD1; CDR3aa: CASSPQGQGDNIQYF; CDR3nt: TGTGCCAGCTCACCACAGGGACAGGGGGATAACATTCAGTACTTC
v_gene: TRBV12-3/TRBV12-4; abundance: few; j_gene: TRBJ1-2; d_gene: TRBD1; CDR3aa: CASSLLGGARSAGYTF; CDR3nt: TGTGCCAGCAGTCTCCTAGGGGGCGCTAGGTCTGCTGGCTACACCTTC
v_gene: TRBV9; abundance: few; j_gene: TRBJ2-2; d_gene: .; CDR3aa: CASSTHGQNTGELFF; CDR3nt: TGTGCCAGCAGCACCCACGGACAGAACACCGGGGAGCTGTTTTTT
v_gene: TRBV2; abundance: few; j_gene: TRBJ1-2; d_gene: .; CDR3aa: CASSDGSNYGYTF; CDR3nt: TGTGCCAGCAGTGACGGTTCTAACTATGGCTACACCTTC
v_gene: TRBV5-1; abundance: .; j_gene: TRBJ2-2; d_gene: TRBD1; CDR3aa: CASSPYRGQGGELFF; CDR3nt: TGCGCCAGCAGCCCGTACAGGGGGCAAGGCGGGGAGCTGTTTTTT
v_gene: TRBV9; abundance: few; j_gene: TRBJ2-2; d_gene: .; CDR3aa: CASSVGEQDWGGELFF; CDR3nt: TGTGCCAGCAGCGTAGGGGAACAGGATTGGGGCGGGGAGCTGTTTTTT
v_gene: TRBV11-2; abundance: .; j_gene: TRBJ1-1; d_gene: TRBD1; CDR3aa: CASSLTGVDTEAFF; CDR3nt: TGTGCCAGCAGTTTGACAGGGGTCGACACTGAAGCTTTCTTT
v_gene: TRBV12-3/TRBV12-4; abundance: .; j_gene: TRBJ1-6; d_gene: .; CDR3aa: CASSLGGGVNSPLHF; CDR3nt: TGTGCCAGCAGTCTGGGCGGCGGCGTCAATTCACCCCTCCACTTT